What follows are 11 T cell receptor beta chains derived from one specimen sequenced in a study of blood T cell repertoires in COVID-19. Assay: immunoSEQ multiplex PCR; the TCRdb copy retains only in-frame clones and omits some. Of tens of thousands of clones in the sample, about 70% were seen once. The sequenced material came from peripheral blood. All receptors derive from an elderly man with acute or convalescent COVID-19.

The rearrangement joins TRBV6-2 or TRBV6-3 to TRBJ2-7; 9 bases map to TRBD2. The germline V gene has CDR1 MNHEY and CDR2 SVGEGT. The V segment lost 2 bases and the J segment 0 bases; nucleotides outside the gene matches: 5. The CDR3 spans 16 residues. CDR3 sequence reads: CASSYRREGLSYEQYF. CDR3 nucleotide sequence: TGTGCCAGCAGTTACCGGCGGGAGGGGCTCTCCTACGAGCAGTACTTC.

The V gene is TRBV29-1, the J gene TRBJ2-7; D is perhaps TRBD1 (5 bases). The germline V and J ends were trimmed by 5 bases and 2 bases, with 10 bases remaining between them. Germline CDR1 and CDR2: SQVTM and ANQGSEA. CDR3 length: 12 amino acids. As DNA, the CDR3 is TGCAGCGTTTCGGACACCCCCTACGAGCAGTACTTC. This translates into CSVSDTPYEQYF.

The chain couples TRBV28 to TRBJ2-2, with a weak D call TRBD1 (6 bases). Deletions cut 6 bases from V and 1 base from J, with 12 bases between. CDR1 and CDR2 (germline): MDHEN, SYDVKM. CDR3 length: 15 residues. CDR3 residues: CASSPPGQNTGELFF. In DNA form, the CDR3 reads TGTGCCAGCAGCCCTCCGGGACAGAACACCGGGGAGCTGTTTTTT. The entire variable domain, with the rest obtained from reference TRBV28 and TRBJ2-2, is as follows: DVKVTQSSRYLVKRTGEKVFLECVQDMDHENMFWYRQDPGLGLRLIYFSYDVKMKEKGDIPEGYSVSREKKERFSLILESASTNQTSMYLCASSPPGQNTGELFFGEGSRLTVL.

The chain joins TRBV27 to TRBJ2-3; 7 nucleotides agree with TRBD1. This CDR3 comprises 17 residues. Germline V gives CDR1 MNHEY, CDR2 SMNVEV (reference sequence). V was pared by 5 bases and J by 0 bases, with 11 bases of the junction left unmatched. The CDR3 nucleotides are TGTGCCAGCAGTCTCTCCCGGACAGGAGTTAGCACAGATACGCAGTATTTT. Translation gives CASSLSRTGVSTDTQYF.

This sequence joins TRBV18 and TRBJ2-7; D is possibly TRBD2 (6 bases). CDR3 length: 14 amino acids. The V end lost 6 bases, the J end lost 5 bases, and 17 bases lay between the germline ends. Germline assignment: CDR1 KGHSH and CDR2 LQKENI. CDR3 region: CASSPGGSSHEQYF. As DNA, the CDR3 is TGTGCCAGCTCCCCTGGGGGGTCGAGCCACGAGCAGTACTTC.

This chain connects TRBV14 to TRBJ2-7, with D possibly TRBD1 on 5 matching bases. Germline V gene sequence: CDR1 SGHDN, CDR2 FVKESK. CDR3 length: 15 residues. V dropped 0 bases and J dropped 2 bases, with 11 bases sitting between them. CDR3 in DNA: TGTGCCAGCAGCCAAGAGATTTGGGGCGCCTACGAGCAGTACTTC. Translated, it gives CASSQEIWGAYEQYF.

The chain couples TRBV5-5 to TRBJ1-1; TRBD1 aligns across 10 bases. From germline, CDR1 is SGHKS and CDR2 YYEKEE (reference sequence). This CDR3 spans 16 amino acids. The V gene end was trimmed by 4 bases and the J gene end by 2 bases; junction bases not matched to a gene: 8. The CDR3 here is CASSRQGALANTEAFF. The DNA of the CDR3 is TGTGCCAGCAGCCGACAGGGGGCGCTGGCCAACACTGAAGCTTTCTTT. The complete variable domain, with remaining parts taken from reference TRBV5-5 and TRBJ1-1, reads DAGVTQSPTHLIKTRGQQVTLRCSPISGHKSVSWYQQVLGQGPQFIFQYYEKEERGRGNFPDRFSARQFPNYSSELNVNALLLGDSALYLCASSRQGALANTEAFFGQGTRLTVV.

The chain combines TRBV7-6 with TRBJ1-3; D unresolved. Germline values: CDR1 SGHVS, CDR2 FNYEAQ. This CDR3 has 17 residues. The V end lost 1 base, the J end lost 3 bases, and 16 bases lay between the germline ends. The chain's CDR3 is CASSLGGASGYGNTIYF. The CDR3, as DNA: TGTGCCAGCAGCTTAGGCGGTGCCTCCGGTTATGGAAACACCATATATTTT.

The CDR3 protein is CASIRDRTNTEAFF. Here the CDR3 DNA reads TGTGCCAGCATCCGGGACAGAACAAACACTGAAGCTTTCTTT. The genes are TRBV21-1 and TRBJ1-1; no check of the table's D call, TRBD1, against the DNA was made. TRBV21-1 is a documented pseudogene. The CDR3 is made up of 14 amino acids.

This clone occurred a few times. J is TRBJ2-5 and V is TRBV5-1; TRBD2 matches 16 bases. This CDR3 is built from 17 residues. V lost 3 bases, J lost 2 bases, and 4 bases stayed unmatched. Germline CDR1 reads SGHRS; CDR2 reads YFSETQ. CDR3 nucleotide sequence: TGCGCCAGCAGCTGGGGACTAGCGGGAGGGTGGCAAGAGACCCAGTACTTC. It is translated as CASSWGLAGGWQETQYF.

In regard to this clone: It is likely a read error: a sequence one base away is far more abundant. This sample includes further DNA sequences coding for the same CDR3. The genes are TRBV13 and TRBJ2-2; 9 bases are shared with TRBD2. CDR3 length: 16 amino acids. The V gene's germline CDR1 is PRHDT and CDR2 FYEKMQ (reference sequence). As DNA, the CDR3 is TGTGCCAGCAGCCCCGGGACTAGCTGGAACACCGGGGAGCTGTTGTTT. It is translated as CASSPGTSWNTGELLF.